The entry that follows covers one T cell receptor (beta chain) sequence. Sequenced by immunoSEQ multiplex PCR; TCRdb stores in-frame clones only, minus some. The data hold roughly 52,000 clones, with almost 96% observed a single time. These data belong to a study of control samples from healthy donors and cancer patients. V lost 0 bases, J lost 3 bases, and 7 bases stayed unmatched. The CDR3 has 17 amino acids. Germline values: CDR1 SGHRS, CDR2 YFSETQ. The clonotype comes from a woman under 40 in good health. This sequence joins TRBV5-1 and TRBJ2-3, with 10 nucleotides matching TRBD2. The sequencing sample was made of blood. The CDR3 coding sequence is TGCGCCAGCAGCTTGGCCTGGGTAGCGGGAGGTACAGATACGCAGTATTTT. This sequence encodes CASSLAWVAGGTDTQYF.